What follows are 11 T cell receptor beta chains derived from one specimen sequenced in a study of cytomegalovirus exposure and HLA in healthy donors. A multiplex PCR was run with 60 Vbeta primers and 13 Jbeta primers. Generated by immunoSEQ multiplex PCR, the TCRdb table keeps only in-frame clones and is missing some. The table shows roughly 170,000 clones, with 80% to 90% occurring only once. The sample consisted of PBMCs. Every receptor here comes from a girl aged 2 to 10 in good health and CMV-seropositive.

The chain employs TRBV6-1 and TRBJ2-2; maybe TRBD1 (5 bases). Trimming pared 2 bases from V and 7 bases from J, leaving 11 bases between. Germline V gene data show CDR1 as MNHNS and CDR2 as SASEGT. The CDR3 sequence is 14 residues long. CDR3 DNA sequence: TGTGCCAGCAGTGAAAGGGGTTTTAACGGGGAGCTGTTTTTT. It yields the protein CASSERGFNGELFF.

The rearrangement uses TRBV10-3 and TRBJ2-7; D gene ambiguous. The CDR3 has 13 residues. Trimming shortened V by 11 bases and J by 0 bases, and 14 bases separated the two germline ends. Germline assignment: CDR1 ENHRY and CDR2 SYGVKD. CDR3 in amino acids: CAASLKLSYEQYF. CDR3 DNA: TGTGCCGCTAGTCTCAAACTCTCCTACGAGCAGTACTTC.

The rearrangement links TRBV30 to TRBJ1-2; 12 bases align to TRBD1. After removal of 5 bases from V and 8 bases from J, the junction contained 6 bases not matched to a gene. Germline CDR1 and CDR2: GTSNPN and SVGIG (reference sequence). The CDR3 spans 13 residues. The CDR3 DNA sequence: TGTGCCTGGTCCGGGACAGGGGGCAAGGGCTACACCTTC. Translation: CAWSGTGGKGYTF.

This rearrangement joins TRBV6-1 to TRBJ2-1; 8 positions agree with TRBD1. This CDR3 has 16 amino acids. With 3 bases clipped from V and 8 bases from J, the junction kept 12 bases outside the gene matches. Germline CDR1 and CDR2: MNHNS and SASEGT. In DNA form, the CDR3 reads TGTGCCAGCAGTGAGAAGAGGGCGACAGGGGTACATGAGCAGTTCTTC. Its protein product is CASSEKRATGVHEQFF.

The chain joins TRBV30 to TRBJ1-6; 7 bases map to TRBD1. The CDR3 loop spans 16 amino acids. Per the germline V gene, CDR1 is GTSNPN and CDR2 is SVGIG (reference sequence). J lost 0 bases, V lost 4 bases, and 6 bases had no gene match. The chain's CDR3 is CAWTTGASSYNSPLHF. CDR3 DNA sequence: TGTGCCTGGACAACAGGGGCGAGCTCCTATAATTCACCCCTCCACTTT.

This chain connects TRBV29-1 to TRBJ2-1; TRBD1 agrees at 8 bases. V shed 4 bases and J 7 bases; nucleotides not matched to a gene: 9. The CDR3 covers 14 residues. Germline V gene data show CDR1 as SQVTM and CDR2 as ANQGSEA. The chain's CDR3 is CSVVAGGRGNEQFF. CDR3 nucleotides: TGCAGCGTTGTAGCAGGGGGCAGAGGGAATGAGCAGTTCTTC.

This clone was picked up a small number of times. The V call is TRBV7-3, the J call TRBJ2-7; D might be TRBD1 (5 bases). V lost 0 bases to trimming and J lost 0 bases, with 12 bases between them. The CDR3 has 16 amino acids. Germline V gives CDR1 SGHTA, CDR2 FQGTGA. The CDR3 region is CASSLTGLPNSYEQYF. In nucleotides, the CDR3 is TGTGCCAGCAGCTTAACGGGGCTTCCTAACTCCTACGAGCAGTACTTC.

J is TRBJ1-5 and V is TRBV2; 7 nucleotides align to TRBD1. V trimming: 8 bases; J trimming: 0 bases; junction bases outside the gene matches: 13. CDR1 is SNHLY and CDR2 is FYNNEI in the germline V gene. CDR3 size: 17 residues. CDR3 DNA: TGTGCCAGCGGGGAAGGGACAGTTCCATATAGCAATCAGCCCCAGCATTTT. It yields the protein CASGEGTVPYSNQPQHF.

This clone was observed once. The chain links TRBV5-1 to TRBJ2-1; 8 positions match TRBD2. The CDR3 runs to 15 residues. Germline assignment: CDR1 SGHRS and CDR2 YFSETQ. The V gene end was trimmed by 4 bases and the J gene end by 0 bases; junction bases not matched to a gene: 3. DNA for the CDR3: TGCGCCAGCAGCGCCCGGGGGGGCTCCTACAATGAGCAGTTCTTC. Translated, it gives CASSARGGSYNEQFF.

Worth noting for this clone: Other DNA variants within this sample encode the same CDR3. This sequence joins TRBV5-1 and TRBJ2-7; D not resolved. The CDR3 is 13 residues long. V lost 0 bases and J lost 1, with 5 bases in between. CDR1 and CDR2 (germline): SGHRS, YFSETQ. CDR3 nucleotide sequence: TGCGCCAGCAGCTTGGGGCAGTCCTACGAGCAGTACTTC. Amino acid sequence: CASSLGQSYEQYF.

The chain couples TRBV11-2 to TRBJ1-3, with no clear D. Trimming took off 1 base at V and 1 base at J, with 5 bases between the two ends. The CDR3 has 14 amino acids. Germline CDR1 and CDR2: SGHAT and FQNNGV. This CDR3 is CASSLALSGNTIYF. CDR3 coding DNA: TGTGCCAGCAGCTTAGCCTTGTCTGGAAACACCATATATTTT.